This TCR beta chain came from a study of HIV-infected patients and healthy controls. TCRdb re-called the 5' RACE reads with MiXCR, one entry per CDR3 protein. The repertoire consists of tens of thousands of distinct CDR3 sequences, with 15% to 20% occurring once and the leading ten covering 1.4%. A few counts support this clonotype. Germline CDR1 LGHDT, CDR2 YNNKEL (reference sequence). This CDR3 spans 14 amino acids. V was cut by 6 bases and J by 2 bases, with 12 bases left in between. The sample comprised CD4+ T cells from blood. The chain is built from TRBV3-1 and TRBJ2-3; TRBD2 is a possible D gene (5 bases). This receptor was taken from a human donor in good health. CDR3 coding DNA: TGTGCCAGCAGGCTAGCCGGGGACACAGATACGCAGTATTTT. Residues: CASRLAGDTDTQYF.